This T cell receptor beta chain was sequenced for a study of blood T cell repertoires in COVID-19. Study at large: PBMCs, B-cell-depleted T cells, or T cells were the source of the cDNA or gDNA that made up the material.

Per the study methods: Estimated nucleated cell counts came from reference gene primer amplification. Clones were sequenced by immunoSEQ multiplex PCR, and TCRdb holds only the in-frame ones, with some missing. V and J calls and clone size are those listed in that table; D and trimming were worked out from the DNA. The sample carries more than 400,000 clones, 87% recorded once. Enrolled through a virtual design, the participants were between 18 and 89 years of age and came from some 26 US areas. Before being deemed recovered, Cohort 3 donors had two negative PCRs, clearance, or symptom resolution. The sample consisted of PBMCs or T cells enriched from blood (not recorded which). This receptor was obtained from a woman aged 18-29 years who had recovered from COVID-19.

The CDR3 is CASSFRGTEAFF. CDR3 DNA: TGTGCCAGCAGTTTTAGAGGCACTGAAGCTTTCTTT. The rearrangement joins TRBV28 to TRBJ1-1, with no clear D. CDR3 length: 12 amino acids. Trimming cost V 3 bases and J 4 bases, with 6 bases left between them. Per germline, CDR1 MDHEN and CDR2 SYDVKM.